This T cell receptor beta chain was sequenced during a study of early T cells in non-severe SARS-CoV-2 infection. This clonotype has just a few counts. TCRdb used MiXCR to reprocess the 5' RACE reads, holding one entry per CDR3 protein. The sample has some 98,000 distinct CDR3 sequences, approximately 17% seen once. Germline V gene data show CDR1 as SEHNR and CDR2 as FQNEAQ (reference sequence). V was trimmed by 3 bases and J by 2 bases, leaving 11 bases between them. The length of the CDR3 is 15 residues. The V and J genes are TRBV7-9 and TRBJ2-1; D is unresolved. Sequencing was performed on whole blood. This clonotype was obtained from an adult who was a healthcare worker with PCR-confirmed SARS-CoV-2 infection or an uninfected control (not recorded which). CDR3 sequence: CASSFQATPYNEQFF. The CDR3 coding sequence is TGTGCCAGCAGCTTCCAGGCGACCCCCTACAATGAGCAGTTCTTC.